This T cell receptor beta chain stems from a study of PD-1 blockade in classical Hodgkin lymphoma. Trimming took 7 bases from V and 7 from J; bases not matched to a gene: 8. CDR3 size: 14 residues. Germline V CDR1 and CDR2: MNHEY, SVGAGI. The assay was immunoSEQ multiplex PCR, and TCRdb's table has in-frame clones only and misses some. The top ten hold around 2% of the sample, which has 25,000 to 35,000 clones, under 95% seen once. Details on this clone: The antigen remains undetermined.

Time point meaning: newly diagnosed, previously untreated cHL patient sample. Broader study findings: Relative to healthy donors, newly diagnosed patients reportedly had lower baseline TCR diversity, which was reported as lower still in relapsed/refractory patients.

The chain uses TRBV6-5 and TRBJ2-7, with 12 bases that match TRBD1. The specimen was peripheral blood mononuclear cells (PBMCs). The TCR sequence derives from a human donor with classical Hodgkin lymphoma. CDR3 loop: CASNPGTGGWEQYF. DNA for the CDR3: TGTGCCAGCAACCCCGGGACAGGGGGCTGGGAGCAGTACTTC.